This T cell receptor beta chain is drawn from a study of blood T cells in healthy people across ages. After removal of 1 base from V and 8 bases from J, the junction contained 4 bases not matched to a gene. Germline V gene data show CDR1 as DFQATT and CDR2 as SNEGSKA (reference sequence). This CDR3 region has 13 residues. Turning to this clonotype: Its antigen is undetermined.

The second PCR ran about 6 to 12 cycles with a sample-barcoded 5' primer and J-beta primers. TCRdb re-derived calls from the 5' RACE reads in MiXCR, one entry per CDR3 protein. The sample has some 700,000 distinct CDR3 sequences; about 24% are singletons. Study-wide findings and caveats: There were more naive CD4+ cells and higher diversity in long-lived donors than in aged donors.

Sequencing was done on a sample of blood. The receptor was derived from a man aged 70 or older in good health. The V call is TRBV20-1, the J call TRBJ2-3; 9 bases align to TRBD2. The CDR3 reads CSARVAGGGTQYF. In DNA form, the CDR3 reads TGCAGTGCTAGAGTTGCGGGAGGGGGTACGCAGTATTTT.